These 22 T cell receptor beta chains were sequenced from one sample in a study of blood T cell repertoires in COVID-19 (dated by TCRdb to the early 2020s). The library was built by means of the immunoSEQ multiplex PCR assay. Imported from immuneACCESS, the table was reduced by TCRdb to in-frame sequences with V and J called. These copies leave out some clones; in studies compared against another copy, an unresolved V gene accounts for under half, and the cause of the remainder is not known. The sample table lists more than 200,000 clones, more than 80% of them with a count of one. Less than 3.5% of the sample rests with the top ten. The source material was peripheral blood. Receptors originate from a man under 40 with COVID-19, enrolled during active disease.

This sequence joins TRBV7-9 and TRBJ2-7; D is ambiguous. The CDR3 runs to 14 residues. Germline CDR1 SEHNR, CDR2 FQNEAQ (reference sequence). V lost 1 base and J 4 bases, leaving 11 bases between the germline ends. For the CDR3, the DNA is TGTGCCAGCAGCTTAGTCTTGGCGGAATACGAGCAGTACTTC. This gives the protein CASSLVLAEYEQYF.

V and J are TRBV19 and TRBJ2-1; 8 bases fit TRBD2. Germline CDR1 reads LNHDA; CDR2 reads SQIVND (reference sequence). CDR3 length: 13 amino acids. The junction had 5 bases not matched to a gene; V was cut back by 4 bases and J by 9 bases. DNA of the CDR3: TGTGCCAGTAGTAGCGGGAGGCCAGGTGAGCAGTTCTTC. Translation: CASSSGRPGEQFF. The full variable domain, in which reference TRBV19 and TRBJ2-1 provide the parts outside the CDR3, is DGGITQSPKYLFRKEGQNVTLSCEQNLNHDAMYWYRQDPGQGLRLIYYSQIVNDFQKGDIAEGYSVSREKKESFPLTVTSAQKNPTAFYLCASSSGRPGEQFFGPGTRLTVL.

The chain uses TRBV4-1 and TRBJ2-7, with a weak D call TRBD1 (5 bases). The CDR3 consists of 15 residues. Germline values: CDR1 MGHRA, CDR2 YSYEKL. Trimming stripped 0 bases from V and 4 bases from J, with 13 bases between. The CDR3 reads CASSQDSGIGYEQYF. As DNA, the CDR3 is TGCGCCAGCAGCCAAGATTCAGGGATAGGTTACGAGCAGTACTTC.

The chain couples TRBV3-1 (or the pseudogene TRBV3-2) to TRBJ2-1, with 9 nucleotides matching TRBD2. The germline V gene encodes CDR1 LGHDT and CDR2 YNNKEL (reference sequence). After removal of 4 bases from V and 6 bases from J, the junction contained 7 bases not matched to a gene. The CDR3 is 15 residues long. The CDR3 region has the DNA TGTGCCAGCAGCCGGCGGGGGGGAGGTGGCAATGAGCAGTTCTTC. This codes for CASSRRGGGGNEQFF.

CDR3 amino acids: CASSLEGSGGRSDTQYF. CDR3 DNA sequence: TGTGCCAGCAGCTTAGAGGGGAGTGGGGGGAGAAGCGATACGCAGTATTTT. The chain carries TRBV7-2 and TRBJ2-3, with a tentative D call TRBD2 (6 bases). Germline values: CDR1 SGHTA, CDR2 FQGNSA. This CDR3 is built from 17 residues. The V end was cut by 1 base, the J end by 6 bases, with 20 bases between.

This clone has just one count. The gene calls are TRBV18 and TRBJ2-7; perhaps TRBD1 as D (6 bases). This CDR3 contains 13 residues. Germline CDR1 reads KGHSH; CDR2 reads LQKENI. With 3 bases removed from V and 2 bases from J, the gap between germline ends came to 8 bases. The CDR3 DNA is TGTGCCAGCTCACCCCGGACAGCCTACGAGCAGTACTTC. Amino acids: CASSPRTAYEQYF.

The chain joins TRBV27 to TRBJ2-7, with D possibly being TRBD1 (5 bases). From germline, CDR1 is MNHEY and CDR2 SMNVEV (reference sequence). CDR3 length: 14 amino acids. Trimming pared 9 bases from V and 3 bases from J, leaving 18 bases between. CDR3 sequence reads: CARLPGQPNYEQYF. CDR3 coding DNA: TGTGCCAGGCTCCCAGGACAACCTAACTACGAGCAGTACTTC.

About this clone: The sample holds other DNA sequences that translate to the same CDR3. The chain is built from TRBV30 and TRBJ1-4; D possibly corresponds to TRBD1 (6 bases). CDR1 and CDR2 from the germline V gene are GTSNPN and SVGIG (reference sequence). This CDR3 region has 14 residues. V was clipped by 0 bases and J by 4 bases, with 9 bases between them. The CDR3 DNA reads as TGTGCCTGGAGTGTAGGGGGGGGTAATGAAAAACTGTTTTTT. It encodes CAWSVGGGNEKLFF.

This clone was counted once. The genes are TRBV7-2 and TRBJ1-2; 8 bases are a match to TRBD1. The V gene's germline CDR1 is SGHTA and CDR2 FQGNSA. V lost 6 bases, J lost 7 bases, and 4 bases stayed unmatched. CDR3 length: 12 residues. The CDR3 DNA sequence: TGTGCCAGCAGACAGGGGGGGTTTGGCTACACCTTC. This translates into CASRQGGFGYTF.

The CDR3 reads CASSLAHSAGNTGELFF. Written as DNA, the CDR3 is TGTGCCAGCAGCTTAGCGCATTCGGCAGGGAACACCGGGGAGCTGTTTTTT. The V call is TRBV7-9, the J call TRBJ2-2, with D unclear. Deletions cut 0 bases from V and 1 base from J, with 12 bases between. CDR3 length: 17 amino acids. CDR1 is SEHNR and CDR2 is FQNEAQ in the germline V gene (reference sequence). Combining the CDR3 with reference TRBV7-9 and TRBJ2-2 gives the whole variable domain DTGVSQNPRHKITKRGQNVTFRCDPISEHNRLYWYRQTLGQGPEFLTYFQNEAQLEKSRLLSDRFSAERPKGSFSTLEIQRTEQGDSAMYLCASSLAHSAGNTGELFFGEGSRLTVL.

V is TRBV16 and J is TRBJ1-5; maybe TRBD1 (6 bases). This CDR3 has 13 amino acids. Germline CDR1 KGHSY, CDR2 FQNENV. The germline V and J ends were trimmed by 5 bases and 7 bases, with 12 bases remaining between them. CDR3 loop: CASSLQGPQPQHF. CDR3 DNA: TGTGCCAGCAGCTTACAGGGACCCCAGCCCCAGCATTTT.

This chain connects TRBV12-5 to TRBJ2-1; perhaps TRBD1 as D (6 bases). The V gene lost 2 bases and the J gene lost 6 bases, with 14 bases spanning the gap. CDR1 is LGHNT and CDR2 is FRNRAP in the germline V gene. This CDR3 is 15 amino acids long. CDR3 coding DNA: TGTGCTAGTGGTTTGTTTACAGGGTCCGGCAATGAGCAGTTCTTC. This gives the protein CASGLFTGSGNEQFF.

This sequence joins TRBV9 and TRBJ2-7; the D gene is possibly TRBD2 (6 bases). CDR1 and CDR2 from the germline V gene are SGDLS and YYNGEE. The germline V and J ends were trimmed by 0 bases and 3 bases, with 13 bases remaining between them. The CDR3 spans 15 residues. The CDR3 region has the DNA TGTGCCAGCAGCGTAGGGGTTGGAGGGGTCTACGAGCAGTACTTC. Encoded protein: CASSVGVGGVYEQYF.

The CDR3 DNA sequence: TGCGCCAGCAGCTTGTCAGGGATTAGCAATCAGCCCCAGCATTTT. Protein sequence: CASSLSGISNQPQHF. V is TRBV5-1 and J is TRBJ1-5; TRBD1 might be the D (5 bases). This CDR3 spans 15 amino acids. Germline CDR1 reads SGHRS; CDR2 reads YFSETQ. Trimming left V 1 base short and J 0 bases short, with 8 bases between.

The rearrangement uses TRBV9 and TRBJ2-1, with 9 bases lining up with TRBD1. With 0 bases clipped from V and 4 bases from J, the junction kept 2 bases outside the gene matches. The CDR3 sequence is 15 residues long. Looked up from germline, CDR1 is SGDLS and CDR2 is YYNGEE. The CDR3: CASSVDGTGYNEQFF. CDR3 in DNA: TGTGCCAGCAGCGTAGATGGGACAGGGTACAATGAGCAGTTCTTC. Full variable domain (missing parts from reference TRBV9 and TRBJ2-1): DSGVTQTPKHLITATGQRVTLRCSPRSGDLSVYWYQQSLDQGLQFLIQYYNGEERAKGNILERFSAQQFPDLHSELNLSSLELGDSALYFCASSVDGTGYNEQFFGPGTRLTVL.

This clone is a singleton in its sample. This chain connects TRBV4-2 to TRBJ2-1; 16 bases are shared with TRBD2. Germline lookup yields CDR1 LGHNA and CDR2 YNFKEQ. This CDR3 contains 17 residues. Trimming cost V 3 bases and J 4 bases; bases outside gene matches: 3. For the CDR3, the DNA is TGTGCCAGCAGCCAGGGGACTAGCGGGAGGGAATACAATGAGCAGTTCTTC. This gives the protein CASSQGTSGREYNEQFF.

The chain combines TRBV2 with TRBJ2-1, with D maybe TRBD2 (5 bases). This CDR3 region has 13 residues. Germline V gives CDR1 SNHLY, CDR2 FYNNEI. V shed 7 bases and J shed 0 bases, with 7 bases lying between them. CDR3 coding DNA: TGTGCCAGCAAAGGAGGCTCCTACAATGAGCAGTTCTTC. Residues: CASKGGSYNEQFF.

This chain connects TRBV12-3 or TRBV12-4 to TRBJ1-2; 9 bases match TRBD1. CDR3 length equals 12 residues. Trimming at V came to 6 bases and at J to 7 bases, leaving 3 bases not matched to a gene. In DNA form, the CDR3 reads TGTGCCAGCAGACAGGGGGCGCTTGGCTACACCTTC. Protein product: CASRQGALGYTF.

A single count supports this clone. This sequence joins TRBV5-1 and TRBJ1-6, with a possible D match to TRBD1 (6 bases). The germline gives CDR1 SGHRS, CDR2 YFSETQ. The V end lost 4 bases, the J end lost 7 bases, and 21 bases lay between the germline ends. This CDR3 has 17 amino acids. The CDR3 DNA is TGCGCCAGCAGCCCTTTGGGGGGGGGCAGAAACAATTCACCCCTCCACTTT. Encoded protein: CASSPLGGGRNNSPLHF.

This rearrangement joins TRBV28 to TRBJ1-2; 8 bases match TRBD1. The CDR3 contains 17 residues. The trim removed 4 bases at V and 6 bases at J, leaving 16 bases unmatched. Looked up from germline, CDR1 is MDHEN and CDR2 is SYDVKM. The CDR3 is CASSYYSQTGGSNGYTF. In DNA, the CDR3 is TGTGCCAGCAGTTACTATTCCCAAACAGGGGGAAGTAATGGCTACACCTTC.

The DNA of the CDR3 is TGTGCCATTCAAACAGGGGTCTCCTACGAGCAGTACTTC. This translates into CAIQTGVSYEQYF. The genes are TRBV11-2 and TRBJ2-7; 7 nucleotides line up with TRBD1. Germline values: CDR1 SGHAT, CDR2 FQNNGV. The length of the CDR3 is 13 residues. Unmatched junction bases numbered 6, after V lost 10 bases and J lost 0 bases. Filled out from reference TRBV11-2 and TRBJ2-7, the complete variable domain reads EAGVAQSPRYKIIEKRQSVAFWCNPISGHATLYWYQQILGQGPKLLIQFQNNGVVDDSQLPKDRFSAERLKGVDSTLKIQPAKLEDSAVYLCAIQTGVSYEQYFGPGTRLTVT.

This sequence joins TRBV18 and TRBJ1-1; D uncertain. V was trimmed by 1 base and J by 2 bases, leaving 8 bases between them. This CDR3 spans 14 amino acids. Germline V gives CDR1 KGHSH, CDR2 LQKENI. The CDR3 DNA follows: TGTGCCAGCTCACCACTCCCGGTTAACACTGAAGCTTTCTTT. It translates to CASSPLPVNTEAFF.